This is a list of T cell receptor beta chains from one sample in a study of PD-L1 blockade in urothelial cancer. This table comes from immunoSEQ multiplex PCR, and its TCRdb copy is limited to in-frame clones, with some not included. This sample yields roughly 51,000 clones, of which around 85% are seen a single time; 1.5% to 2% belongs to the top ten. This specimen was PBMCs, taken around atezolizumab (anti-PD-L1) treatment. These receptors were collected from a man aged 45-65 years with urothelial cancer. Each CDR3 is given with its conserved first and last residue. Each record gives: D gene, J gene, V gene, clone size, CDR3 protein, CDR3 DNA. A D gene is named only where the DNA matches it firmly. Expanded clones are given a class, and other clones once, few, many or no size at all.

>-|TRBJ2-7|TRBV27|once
CASNTGASEQYF
TGTGCCAGCAACACAGGAGCGTCCGAGCAGTACTTC
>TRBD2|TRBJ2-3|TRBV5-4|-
CASSRSRTSGSGTQYF
TGTGCCAGCAGCCGTTCGAGGACTAGCGGGAGTGGGACGCAGTATTTT
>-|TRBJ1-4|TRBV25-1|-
CASSDPQGRREKLFF
TGTGCCAGCAGTGACCCCCAGGGCCGGCGGGAAAAACTGTTTTTT
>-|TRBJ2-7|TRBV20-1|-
CSARAGGEQYF
TGCAGTGCTAGAGCCGGAGGCGAGCAGTACTTC
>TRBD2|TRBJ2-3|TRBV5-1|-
CASSYGLAGSTDTQYF
TGCGCCAGCAGCTACGGACTAGCGGGGAGTACAGATACGCAGTATTTT
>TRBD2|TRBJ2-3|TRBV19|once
CASSPTSGRIPSTDTQYF
TGTGCCAGTAGCCCTACTAGCGGGAGGATACCTAGCACAGATACGCAGTATTTT
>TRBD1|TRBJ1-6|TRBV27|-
CASSPNPPLTGRISPLHF
TGTGCCAGCAGTCCCAACCCTCCCTTGACAGGGAGGATTTCACCCCTCCACTTT
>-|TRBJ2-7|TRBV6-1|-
CASRRSAPQIYEQYF
TGTGCCAGCAGGAGGTCGGCCCCTCAGATCTACGAGCAGTACTTC
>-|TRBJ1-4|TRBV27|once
CASSLGQFNEKLFF
TGTGCCAGCAGTTTAGGGCAGTTTAATGAAAAACTGTTTTTT
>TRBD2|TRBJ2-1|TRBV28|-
CASSIRTSGRVLYNEQFF
TGTGCCAGCAGTATCAGGACTAGCGGGAGAGTCCTTTACAATGAGCAGTTCTTC
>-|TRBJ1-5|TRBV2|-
CASTDRNDQPQHF
TGTGCCAGCACCGACAGGAATGATCAGCCCCAGCATTTT
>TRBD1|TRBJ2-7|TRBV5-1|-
CASSLRQGPNEQYF
TGCGCCAGCAGCTTAAGACAGGGTCCCAACGAGCAGTACTTC
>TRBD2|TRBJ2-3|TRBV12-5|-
CASGLVLASGGRTDTQYF
TGTGCTAGTGGTTTGGTACTGGCTAGCGGGGGGCGCACAGATACGCAGTATTTT
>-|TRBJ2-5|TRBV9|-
CASSVGGTPRETQYF
TGTGCCAGCAGCGTAGGGGGGACACCTCGAGAGACCCAGTACTTC
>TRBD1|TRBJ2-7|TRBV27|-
CASRSQGARDEQYF
TGTGCCAGCAGGTCGCAGGGGGCGCGGGACGAGCAGTACTTC
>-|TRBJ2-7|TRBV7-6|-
CASSPPGLYSYEQYF
TGTGCCAGCAGCCCTCCTGGGCTCTACTCCTACGAGCAGTACTTC
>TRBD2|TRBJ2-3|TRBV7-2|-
CASSRKGAGTLTDTQYF
TGTGCCAGCAGCCGAAAAGGAGCGGGGACCCTCACAGATACGCAGTATTTT
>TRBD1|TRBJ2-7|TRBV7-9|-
CASSFSWDRGDEQYF
TGTGCCAGCAGCTTCTCCTGGGACAGGGGCGACGAGCAGTACTTC
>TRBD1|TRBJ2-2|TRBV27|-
CASSLGGQRFRITGELFF
TGTGCCAGCAGTTTAGGGGGACAGCGATTCAGAATAACCGGGGAGCTGTTTTTT
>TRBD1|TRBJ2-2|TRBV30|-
CAWKTGTGYTGELFF
TGTGCCTGGAAAACCGGGACAGGGTACACCGGGGAGCTGTTTTTT
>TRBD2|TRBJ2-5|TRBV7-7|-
CASSEFLAEETQYF
TGTGCCAGCAGCGAGTTCCTAGCGGAAGAGACCCAGTACTTC
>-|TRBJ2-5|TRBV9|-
CASSVEAGVVETQYF
TGTGCCAGCAGCGTAGAGGCAGGGGTGGTAGAGACCCAGTACTTC
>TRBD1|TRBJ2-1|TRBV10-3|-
CAIRNRQGTLRNEQFF
TGTGCCATCAGGAACCGACAGGGAACCTTGAGGAATGAGCAGTTCTTC
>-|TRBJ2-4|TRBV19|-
CASRSPGVDIQYF
TGTGCCAGTAGATCCCCAGGGGTGGACATTCAGTACTTC
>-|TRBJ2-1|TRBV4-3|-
CASSQETLRSSYNEQFF
TGCGCCAGCAGCCAAGAAACCCTTAGGAGCTCCTACAATGAGCAGTTCTTC
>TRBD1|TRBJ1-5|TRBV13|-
CASSQGTGNGNQPQHF
TGTGCCAGCAGCCAAGGGACAGGGAATGGCAATCAGCCCCAGCATTTT
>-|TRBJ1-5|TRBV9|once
CASSVDAGAVQPQHF
TGTGCCAGCAGCGTAGATGCAGGGGCGGTTCAGCCCCAGCATTTT
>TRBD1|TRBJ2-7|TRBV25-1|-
CASSGPGQGKYEQYF
TGTGCCAGCAGTGGGCCGGGACAGGGGAAATACGAGCAGTACTTC
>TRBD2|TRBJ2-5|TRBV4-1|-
CASSQDWTGLAEYQETQYF
TGCGCCAGCAGCCAAGATTGGACGGGACTAGCAGAGTACCAAGAGACCCAGTACTTC
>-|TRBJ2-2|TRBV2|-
CAIRTQGRDTGELFF
TGTGCCATCCGAACGCAGGGTCGGGACACCGGGGAGCTGTTTTTT
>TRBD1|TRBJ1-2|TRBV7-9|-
CASSPTTGGHYGYTF
TGTGCCAGCAGCCCAACGACAGGGGGGCACTATGGCTACACCTTC
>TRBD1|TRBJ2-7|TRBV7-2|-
CASSLAASGQGINEQYF
TGTGCCAGCAGCTTAGCGGCCTCGGGACAGGGAATTAACGAGCAGTACTTC
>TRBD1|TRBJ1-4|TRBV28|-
CATSRQGGNEKLFF
TGTGCCACTAGCCGACAGGGGGGTAATGAAAAACTGTTTTTT
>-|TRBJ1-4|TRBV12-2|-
CASRLANGQTNEKLFF
TGTGCAAGTCGCTTAGCGAATGGGCAAACTAATGAAAAACTGTTTTTT
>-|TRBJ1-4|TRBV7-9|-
CASSWHSTNEKLFF
TGTGCCAGCAGCTGGCATTCAACTAATGAAAAACTGTTTTTT
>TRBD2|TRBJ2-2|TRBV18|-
CASSPTSGSINGELFF
TGTGCCAGCTCACCGACTAGCGGGAGTATTAACGGGGAGCTGTTTTTT